The 27 T cell receptor beta chains listed next were all sequenced from one sample in a study of T cell repertoires in cytomegalovirus infection. For these TCRs, the target antigens are not known. In TCRdb, the reads were re-called with MiXCR into one record per CDR3 protein. The sample includes under 500,000 distinct CDR3 sequences, about 39% of them seen just once. Sequenced here: cultured PBMCs, sampled from culture after CMV antigen stimulation. These receptors were collected from a human donor in good health (CMV status not recorded). Some clones in this sample may be carry-over from other donors' samples.

The rearrangement links TRBV6-5 to TRBJ1-1, with D maybe TRBD1 (5 bases). The germline CDR1 and CDR2 sequences are MNHEY and SVGAGI. V was pared by 6 bases and J by 7 bases, with 15 bases between. The CDR3 spans 13 residues. CDR3 in amino acids: CASSRTPYFEAFF. The DNA of the CDR3 is TGTGCCAGCAGCCGGACACCATATTTTGAAGCTTTCTTT.

The chain couples TRBV2 to TRBJ2-7; perhaps TRBD1 as D (5 bases). V was shortened by 2 bases and J by 4 bases, with 15 bases between the two germline ends. Per germline, CDR1 SNHLY and CDR2 FYNNEI. CDR3 size: 15 residues. The CDR3 nucleotides read TGTGCCAGCAGTGAAATTCCCGGACAACAATACGAGCAGTACTTC. It is translated as CASSEIPGQQYEQYF.

In nucleotides, the CDR3 is TGTGCCAGCAGCTTAGTGGAGCGGACTGAAGCTTTCTTT. Translation: CASSLVERTEAFF. This rearrangement joins TRBV7-2 to TRBJ1-1; D is uncertain. Germline CDR1 reads SGHTA; CDR2 reads FQGNSA. Trimming took off 1 base at V and 5 bases at J, with 8 bases between the two ends. The length of the CDR3 is 13 residues.

The chain employs TRBV6-1 and TRBJ2-7; 10 bases agree with TRBD2. This CDR3 is 15 amino acids long. CDR1 is MNHNS, CDR2 SASEGT, per germline. Trimming at V came to 4 bases and at J to 6 bases, leaving 9 bases not matched to a gene. CDR3 bases: TGTGCCAGCAGTGTACAGCGGGGGGGCCGGGGCGAGCAGTACTTC. This gives the protein CASSVQRGGRGEQYF.

This clonotype appeared a few times. The chain couples TRBV7-9 to TRBJ1-2, with 8 positions matching TRBD1. J gave up 3 bases and V 5 bases, and 8 bases lay outside the gene matches. The CDR3 consists of 15 residues. Germline CDR1 reads SEHNR; CDR2 reads FQNEAQ (reference sequence). Written as DNA, the CDR3 is TGTGCCAGCAGCCGGAGATCACAGGGGGACTATGGCTACACCTTC. It codes for CASSRRSQGDYGYTF.

This clonotype has only one observation. V and J are TRBV6-2 or TRBV6-3 and TRBJ2-5, with 8 bases identical to TRBD2. Germline CDR1 MNHEY, CDR2 SVGEGT. V was clipped by 2 bases and J by 3 bases; unmatched bases: 5. This CDR3 comprises 15 residues. CDR3 loop: CASSYPGGGEETQYF. DNA of the CDR3: TGTGCCAGCAGTTACCCGGGGGGGGGTGAAGAGACCCAGTACTTC.

This CDR3 reads CASSYSTYPGQPQHF. As DNA, the CDR3 is TGTGCCAGCAGTTACTCGACTTACCCGGGTCAGCCCCAGCATTTT. The V call is TRBV6-7, the J call TRBJ1-5; the D is unclear. TRBV6-7 carries the ORF label, with uncertain function. The V gene lost 0 bases and the J gene lost 6 bases, with 12 bases spanning the gap. The length of the CDR3 is 15 residues.

The chain couples TRBV7-2 to TRBJ2-1; 9 bases align to TRBD2. The germline CDR1 and CDR2 sequences are SGHTA and FQGNSA. CDR3 length equals 15 residues. J gave up 6 bases and V 5 bases, and 8 bases lay outside the gene matches. The CDR3 reads CASSPGTSTLNEQFF. Here the CDR3 DNA reads TGTGCCAGCAGCCCCGGGACTAGCACCCTCAATGAGCAGTTCTTC.

This clonotype showed up just a few times. The chain uses TRBV29-1 and TRBJ2-1, with TRBD2 as a possible D gene (7 bases). V lost 1 base and J 4 bases, leaving 14 bases between the germline ends. Germline CDR1 is SQVTM and CDR2 is ANQGSEA. The CDR3 is made up of 15 amino acids. CDR3: CSVEGWEGGYNEQFF. Here the CDR3 DNA reads TGCAGCGTTGAAGGGTGGGAGGGGGGATACAATGAGCAGTTCTTC.

CDR3 bases: TGCGCCAGCACCCCCGGACAGATGAACACCGGGGAGCTGTTTTTT. Its translation: CASTPGQMNTGELFF. The rearrangement links TRBV5-1 to TRBJ2-2; D possibly corresponds to TRBD1 (6 bases). CDR3 length: 15 amino acids. CDR1 is SGHRS, CDR2 YFSETQ, per germline. Trimming pared 6 bases from V and 1 base from J, leaving 13 bases between.

This clonotype was seen a handful of times. The CDR3 nucleotides read TGTGCCAGCAGCTTAGGGGTGGGTGGTATTCGACCCGGGGGGAACACTGAAGCTTTCTTT. Protein sequence: CASSLGVGGIRPGGNTEAFF. J is TRBJ1-1 and V is TRBV7-2; D may be TRBD1 (5 bases). The CDR3 consists of 20 residues. Germline V gene data show CDR1 as SGHTA and CDR2 as FQGNSA. The V gene lost 1 base and the J gene lost 1 base, with 25 bases spanning the gap.

The chain combines TRBV24-1 with TRBJ1-5; 7 bases map to TRBD1. Germline V CDR1 and CDR2: KGHDR, SFDVKD. The CDR3 contains 16 residues. Trimming took 0 bases from V and 6 from J; bases not matched to a gene: 7. DNA for the CDR3: TGTGCCACCAGTGATTTGAGGGACAGAACTGGTCAGCCCCAGCATTTT. Translating gives CATSDLRDRTGQPQHF.

The chain uses TRBV5-6 and TRBJ2-3; 11 bases match TRBD2. V shed 1 base, J shed 5 bases, and the junction held 9 bases outside the gene matches. CDR1 is SGHDT, CDR2 YYEEEE, per germline. There are 17 residues in the CDR3. This chain's CDR3 is CASSLRYSGGAGDTQYF. CDR3 nucleotides: TGTGCCAGCAGCTTGCGGTATAGCGGGGGGGCCGGAGATACGCAGTATTTT.

The chain employs TRBV6-1 and TRBJ1-6; D perhaps matches TRBD1 (5 bases). CDR1 and CDR2 from the germline V gene are MNHNS and SASEGT. Trimming left V 7 bases short and J 0 bases short, with 7 bases between. The CDR3 loop spans 14 amino acids. CDR3 loop: CASNGGSYNSPLHF. The DNA of the CDR3 is TGTGCCAGCAATGGGGGCTCCTATAATTCACCCCTCCACTTT.

This chain joins TRBV7-4 and TRBJ2-7; possibly TRBD1 for D (5 bases). V gave up 5 bases and J gave up 6 bases, with 11 bases separating them. The CDR3 length is 12 residues. Germline lookup yields CDR1 SGHVT and CDR2 SQSDAQ. The CDR3 reads CASSLVQGEQYF. In DNA, the CDR3 is TGTGCCAGCAGCCTGGTTCAGGGCGAGCAGTACTTC.

The gene calls are TRBV6-5 and TRBJ2-7; 7 nucleotides match TRBD1. Germline lookup yields CDR1 MNHEY and CDR2 SVGAGI. Losses at the gene ends were 6 bases for V and 2 bases for J; bases not matched to a gene: 7. CDR3 length: 14 residues. The CDR3 nucleotides are TGTGCCAGCAGCACCGACAGGGATGCCTACGAGCAGTACTTC. This sequence encodes CASSTDRDAYEQYF.

This clonotype was detected only a few times. This rearrangement joins TRBV4-3 to TRBJ2-6; weak D call: TRBD2 (5 bases). V dropped 1 base and J dropped 0 bases, with 10 bases sitting between them. Germline V gene data show CDR1 as LGHNA and CDR2 as YSLEER. CDR3 size: 17 residues. The CDR3 spells CASSQVARSSGANVLTF. In nucleotides, the CDR3 is TGCGCCAGCAGCCAAGTAGCGCGTAGCTCTGGGGCCAACGTCCTGACTTTC.

This clonotype was counted between two and nine times. The chain uses TRBV7-8 and TRBJ1-4; D not certain. The CDR3 contains 12 residues. From germline, CDR1 is SGHVS and CDR2 FQNEAQ. V shed 3 bases and J shed 14 bases, with 13 bases lying between them. CDR3 amino acids: CASSFDRIRLFF. The CDR3 DNA reads as TGTGCCAGCAGCTTTGACCGAATTAGGCTGTTTTTT.

This chain connects TRBV15 to TRBJ2-7; the D gene is possibly TRBD2 (7 bases). Germline assignment: CDR1 LNHNV and CDR2 YYDKDF (reference sequence). The V gene lost 3 bases and the J gene lost 6 bases, with 21 bases spanning the gap. The CDR3 sequence is 16 residues long. Here the CDR3 DNA reads TGTGCCACCAGCAGGGGGGGTGGGGGGGGCAACGGCGAGCAGTACTTC. The encoded protein is CATSRGGGGGNGEQYF.

The genes are TRBV6-8 and TRBJ2-1, with D possibly TRBD1 on 5 matching bases. In germline, CDR1 is MNHGY, CDR2 SAAAGT. CDR3 length equals 11 residues. The V and J ends lost 3 bases and 15 bases respectively, with 12 bases between them. This CDR3 is CASSYSSRAFF. The DNA of the CDR3 is TGTGCCAGCAGTTATAGCAGCAGGGCGTTCTTC.

V is TRBV11-2 and J is TRBJ2-3; TRBD2 matches at 13 bases. With V trimmed by 5 bases and J by 2 bases, 16 bases remained unmatched. This CDR3 region has 20 residues. Germline V gene lookup returns CDR1 SGHAT and CDR2 FQNNGV. The CDR3 reads CASSPPLTSGRNSLTDTQYF. The CDR3 DNA is TGTGCCAGCAGCCCCCCGCTGACTAGCGGGAGGAATTCTCTCACAGATACGCAGTATTTT. Using reference TRBV11-2 and TRBJ2-3 for the parts outside the CDR3, the full variable domain is EAGVAQSPRYKIIEKRQSVAFWCNPISGHATLYWYQQILGQGPKLLIQFQNNGVVDDSQLPKDRFSAERLKGVDSTLKIQPAKLEDSAVYLCASSPPLTSGRNSLTDTQYFGPGTRLTVL.

The rearrangement joins TRBV2 to TRBJ2-5; 10 bases align to TRBD2. Germline values: CDR1 SNHLY, CDR2 FYNNEI. CDR3 length: 15 amino acids. J gave up 1 base and V 3 bases, and 2 bases lay outside the gene matches. In nucleotides, the CDR3 is TGTGCCAGCAGTGACGCTAGCGGGAGCCAAGAGACCCAGTACTTC. Its translation is CASSDASGSQETQYF.

This chain links TRBV12-3 or TRBV12-4 with TRBJ1-1; D is unclear. V lost 0 bases and J 5 bases, leaving 13 bases between the germline ends. This CDR3 is 15 amino acids long. The CDR3 DNA reads as TGTGCCAGCAGTTTAGCGCGGGGTATGCGGACTGAAGCTTTCTTT. Amino acids: CASSLARGMRTEAFF.

A few counts support this clonotype. This chain connects TRBV7-9 to TRBJ1-2, with D possibly matching TRBD1 (6 bases). Between the trimmed V and J ends, which lost 2 bases and 7 bases, there was a span of 14 bases. CDR3 length: 14 amino acids. Per germline, CDR1 SEHNR and CDR2 FQNEAQ (reference sequence). The chain's CDR3 is CASSLSGGAGGYTF. CDR3 nucleotides: TGTGCCAGCAGCTTATCGGGGGGCGCGGGTGGCTACACCTTC.

This clonotype was picked up many times. This chain links TRBV7-2 with TRBJ2-3; 7 nucleotides align to TRBD1. CDR3 length: 11 amino acids. After removal of 5 bases from V and 10 bases from J, the junction contained 3 bases not matched to a gene. Germline values: CDR1 SGHTA, CDR2 FQGNSA. The DNA of the CDR3 is TGTGCCAGCAGCCGGACAGGTCCGCAGTATTTT. This gives the protein CASSRTGPQYF.

The chain couples TRBV6-5 to TRBJ2-7; 12 bases line up with TRBD2. Germline assignment: CDR1 MNHEY and CDR2 SVGAGI. The CDR3 covers 18 residues. V gave up 2 bases and J gave up 4 bases; unmatched junction bases: 12. The CDR3 loop is CASSYRTSGTYRGYEQYF. In DNA form, the CDR3 reads TGTGCCAGCAGTTACCGGACTAGCGGGACCTATAGGGGGTACGAGCAGTACTTC.

V is TRBV4-2 and J is TRBJ1-6; 9 bases map to TRBD1. Germline V gives CDR1 LGHNA, CDR2 YNFKEQ. The CDR3 runs 16 residues. Germline trimming cut 4 bases from V and 9 bases from J; bases unmatched to any gene: 10. Here the CDR3 reads CASSLAAQGAGSPLHF. CDR3 sequence (DNA): TGTGCCAGCAGCCTAGCAGCACAGGGGGCAGGTTCACCCCTCCACTTT.